These 20 T cell receptor beta chains were sequenced from one sample in a study of blood T cell repertoires in COVID-19. The assay was immunoSEQ multiplex PCR, and TCRdb's table has in-frame clones only and misses some. The sample lists under 150,000 clones, roughly 81% occurring once. The sequencing sample was made of peripheral blood. The receptors stem from a human donor in a cohort sampled during active COVID-19.

The chain couples TRBV3-1 (or the pseudogene TRBV3-2) to TRBJ2-7; 13 nucleotides align to TRBD2. The CDR3 spans 15 residues. In germline, CDR1 is LGHDT, CDR2 YNNKEL (reference sequence). After removal of 4 bases from V and 5 bases from J, the junction contained 5 bases not matched to a gene. Here the CDR3 reads CASSRTSGGANEQYF. CDR3 nucleotide sequence: TGTGCCAGCAGCCGAACTAGCGGGGGGGCGAACGAGCAGTACTTC.

The V and J genes are TRBV4-1 and TRBJ1-5; D perhaps matches TRBD1 (5 bases). Germline CDR1 is MGHRA and CDR2 is YSYEKL. This CDR3 is 16 amino acids long. V dropped 0 bases and J dropped 6 bases, with 15 bases sitting between them. CDR3 protein: CASSQDASFGGQPQHF. The CDR3 bases are TGCGCCAGCAGCCAAGATGCTAGTTTCGGGGGTCAGCCCCAGCATTTT.

The rearrangement uses TRBV5-4 and TRBJ2-3; 12 bases line up with TRBD2. Germline V gene lookup returns CDR1 SGHNT and CDR2 YYREEE (reference sequence). Trimming cost V 5 bases and J 6 bases; bases outside gene matches: 10. The CDR3 runs to 16 residues. CDR3 DNA: TGTGCCAGCAGTTCGACTAGCGGGGGCCCCACGGATACGCAGTATTTT. This gives the protein CASSSTSGGPTDTQYF.

This clone was seen a few times. The genes are TRBV10-3 and TRBJ2-3, with 8 bases lining up with TRBD2. V gave up 2 bases and J gave up 3 bases; unmatched junction bases: 10. In germline, CDR1 is ENHRY, CDR2 SYGVKD. This CDR3 is built from 17 residues. CDR3 residues: CAISEAGGGRGTDTQYF. Written as DNA, the CDR3 is TGTGCCATCAGTGAGGCCGGCGGGGGGCGGGGGACAGATACGCAGTATTTT.

The V gene is TRBV19, the J gene TRBJ1-5; a weak D match, TRBD1 (5 bases). V was clipped by 5 bases and J by 7 bases, with 15 bases between them. The CDR3 spans 14 residues. From germline, CDR1 is LNHDA and CDR2 SQIVND (reference sequence). This CDR3 reads CASSRRGEEQPQHF. CDR3 nucleotide sequence: TGTGCCAGTAGTCGCCGGGGGGAGGAACAGCCCCAGCATTTT.

This clone was seen just once. The chain employs TRBV7-3 and TRBJ2-2, with D possibly matching TRBD1 (6 bases). The CDR3 covers 17 residues. Per germline, CDR1 SGHTA and CDR2 FQGTGA. Deletions cut 5 bases from V and 7 bases from J, with 23 bases between. The DNA of the CDR3 is TGTGCCAGCAGCCCAAATTTGGGGGCAGGGCAGAACGGGGAGCTGTTTTTT. Encoded protein: CASSPNLGAGQNGELFF.

The J gene is TRBJ2-7, the V gene TRBV24-1, with 7 nucleotides matching TRBD1. Germline V gene data show CDR1 as KGHDR and CDR2 as SFDVKD. After removal of 4 bases from V and 4 bases from J, the junction contained 9 bases not matched to a gene. CDR3 size: 15 residues. The CDR3 DNA reads as TGTGCCACCAGTGACCTCCAACAGGGGAGTTACGAGCAGTACTTC. This translates into CATSDLQQGSYEQYF.

This clone has just a few counts. This chain joins TRBV7-8 and TRBJ1-4; TRBD1 matches at 8 bases. Germline V gene lookup returns CDR1 SGHVS and CDR2 FQNEAQ. The trim removed 2 bases at V and 7 bases at J, leaving 6 bases unmatched. This CDR3 has 15 amino acids. CDR3 DNA sequence: TGTGCCAGCAGCTTACAGGGGGCGCAAAGTGAAAAACTGTTTTTT. This sequence encodes CASSLQGAQSEKLFF.

The chain carries TRBV7-3 and TRBJ1-6; possible D gene TRBD1, 5 bases. The CDR3 sequence is 13 residues long. In germline, CDR1 is SGHTA, CDR2 FQGTGA. V was shortened by 4 bases and J by 9 bases, with 10 bases between the two germline ends. The CDR3 region has the DNA TGTGCCAGCAGCTACGGGACTGGTTCACCCCTCCACTTT. Translated, it gives CASSYGTGSPLHF.

This clone was seen a single time. The chain uses TRBV29-1 and TRBJ1-5, with a possible D match to TRBD1 (6 bases). The CDR3 loop spans 13 amino acids. V was shortened by 5 bases and J by 4 bases, with 12 bases between the two germline ends. Germline V lookup: CDR1 SQVTM, CDR2 ANQGSEA. CDR3 nucleotide sequence: TGCAGCGTTCGAGGACAGACGAATCAGCCCCAGCATTTT. This translates into CSVRGQTNQPQHF.

The chain's CDR3 is CASGGASYEQYF. The DNA of the CDR3 is TGTGCCAGCGGGGGGGCATCATACGAGCAGTACTTC. The genes are TRBV2 and TRBJ2-7; perhaps TRBD2 as D (7 bases). The CDR3 runs 12 residues. Germline V gene sequence: CDR1 SNHLY, CDR2 FYNNEI. Between the trimmed V and J ends, which lost 8 bases and 4 bases, there was a span of 12 bases. Full variable domain (outside the CDR3, taken from reference TRBV2 and TRBJ2-7): EPEVTQTPSHQVTQMGQEVILRCVPISNHLYFYWYRQILGQKVEFLVSFYNNEISEKSEIFDDQFSVERPDGSNFTLKIRSTKLEDSAMYFCASGGASYEQYFGPGTRLTVT.

This clone came up once. The CDR3 loop reads CASSSGQGARNEQFF. CDR3 coding DNA: TGCGCCAGCAGCTCGGGACAGGGGGCGCGGAATGAGCAGTTCTTC. The chain joins TRBV5-1 to TRBJ2-1; TRBD1 agrees at 12 bases. V lost 3 bases and J lost 7; bases outside the gene matches: 5. Germline CDR1 is SGHRS and CDR2 is YFSETQ. The CDR3 length is 15 residues. The whole variable domain, remainder taken from reference TRBV5-1 and TRBJ2-1, is KAGVTQTPRYLIKTRGQQVTLSCSPISGHRSVSWYQQTPGQGLQFLFEYFSETQRNKGNFPGRFSGRQFSNSRSEMNVSTLELGDSALYLCASSSGQGARNEQFFGPGTRLTVL.

This chain joins TRBV25-1 and TRBJ1-4; 8 bases match TRBD1. With V trimmed by 8 bases and J by 5 bases, 4 bases remained unmatched. CDR3 size: 13 residues. Germline CDR1 MGHDK, CDR2 SYGVNS. This CDR3 is CASRDRINEKLFF. In nucleotides, the CDR3 is TGTGCCAGCCGGGACAGGATAAATGAAAAACTGTTTTTT.

The chain has TRBV7-2 and TRBJ2-5; no firm D call. Trimming shortened V by 8 bases and J by 1 base, and 17 bases separated the two germline ends. CDR1 is SGHTA and CDR2 is FQGNSA in the germline V gene. There are 15 residues in the CDR3. This CDR3 is CASSEWAASQETQYF. The CDR3 DNA reads TGTGCCAGCTCCGAGTGGGCAGCCTCCCAAGAGACCCAGTACTTC.

The chain uses TRBV6-5 and TRBJ1-6, with 8 bases matching TRBD1. With 5 bases clipped from V and 6 bases from J, the junction kept 6 bases outside the gene matches. Per the germline V gene, CDR1 is MNHEY and CDR2 is SVGAGI. This CDR3 is built from 15 residues. This CDR3 reads CASSNQGASNSPLHF. CDR3 in DNA: TGTGCCAGCAGTAACCAGGGGGCCAGTAATTCACCCCTCCACTTT.

The J gene is TRBJ2-3, the V gene TRBV2; D remains unclear. Germline assignment: CDR1 SNHLY and CDR2 FYNNEI. The CDR3 is 12 amino acids. V shed 3 bases and J shed 5 bases, with 6 bases lying between them. The CDR3 nucleotides read TGTGCCAGCAGTGAGGTAGAAGATACGCAGTATTTT. This gives the protein CASSEVEDTQYF.

This sequence joins TRBV5-4 and TRBJ2-1, with TRBD2 matching 8 bases. Germline trimming cut 3 bases from V and 9 bases from J; bases unmatched to any gene: 5. Germline V gene data show CDR1 as SGHNT and CDR2 as YYREEE (reference sequence). The CDR3 contains 13 residues. CDR3: CASSSPGLVEQFF. CDR3 in DNA: TGTGCCAGCAGCTCTCCGGGACTAGTTGAGCAGTTCTTC.

The chain joins TRBV5-4 to TRBJ2-1; TRBD1 matches 10 bases. The CDR3 covers 17 residues. The J segment lost 3 bases and the V segment lost 4 bases, leaving 10 bases of the junction unmatched. Germline V gives CDR1 SGHNT, CDR2 YYREEE (reference sequence). CDR3 amino acids: CASSRGATGGLYNEQFF. The CDR3, as DNA: TGTGCCAGCAGCCGAGGGGCGACAGGGGGCCTCTACAATGAGCAGTTCTTC.

The DNA for the CDR3 is TGTGCCAGCCGCTCTGATCCGACAGGGCGAGAGACCCAGTACTTC. It translates to CASRSDPTGRETQYF. V and J are TRBV6-5 and TRBJ2-5; 7 bases map to TRBD1. V lost 8 bases and J lost 4; bases outside the gene matches: 13. Per the germline V gene, CDR1 is MNHEY and CDR2 is SVGAGI. There are 15 residues in the CDR3.

The rearrangement joins TRBV7-6 to TRBJ2-2, with 8 positions matching TRBD2. The CDR3 spans 15 residues. Germline V gives CDR1 SGHVS, CDR2 FNYEAQ. V shed 7 bases, J shed 4 bases, and the junction held 8 bases outside the gene matches. The CDR3 coding sequence is TGTGCCAGCAATCGCGGGGGGACGAGCACCGGGGAGCTGTTTTTT. It codes for CASNRGGTSTGELFF. Full variable domain (rest looked up from reference TRBV7-6 and TRBJ2-2): GAGVSQSPRYKVTKRGQDVALRCDPISGHVSLYWYRQALGQGPEFLTYFNYEAQQDKSGLPNDRFSAERPEGSISTLTIQRTEQRDSAMYRCASNRGGTSTGELFFGEGSRLTVL.